What follows are 14 T cell receptor beta chains derived from one specimen sequenced in a study of PD-L1 blockade in urothelial cancer. This sample's time point: pretreatment peripheral blood. Sequenced by immunoSEQ multiplex PCR; TCRdb stores in-frame clones only, minus some. The sample lists about 87,000 clones, less than 90% occurring once. Sequences were derived from PBMCs, sampled around atezolizumab (anti-PD-L1) treatment. These receptors all come from a man in his 60s with urothelial cancer.

The V call is TRBV18, the J call TRBJ1-2; TRBD1 aligns across 9 bases. V lost 3 bases and J lost 8; bases outside the gene matches: 10. Germline V gives CDR1 KGHSH, CDR2 LQKENI. The CDR3 length is 15 residues. The CDR3 DNA reads as TGTGCCAGCTCACCTCTGGGGGACAGGGATAACGGCTACACCTTC. Translated: CASSPLGDRDNGYTF.

The V and J genes are TRBV4-3 and TRBJ1-2, with TRBD1 as a possible D gene (5 bases). This CDR3 contains 15 residues. Germline V gene sequence: CDR1 LGHNA, CDR2 YSLEER. V was trimmed by 1 base and J by 2 bases, leaving 11 bases between them. CDR3 sequence: CASSQGLGGNYGYTF. The CDR3 DNA follows: TGCGCCAGCAGCCAAGGTTTGGGGGGAAACTATGGCTACACCTTC.

The rearrangement uses TRBV6-1 and TRBJ2-2, with unresolved D. The CDR3 extends over 14 amino acids. V was cut by 6 bases and J by 0 bases, with 8 bases left in between. Germline V lookup: CDR1 MNHNS, CDR2 SASEGT. DNA of the CDR3: TGTGCCAGCAGGCTCGCTACGAACACCGGGGAGCTGTTTTTT. Its translation: CASRLATNTGELFF.

The CDR3 nucleotides read TGTGCCAGCAGCTTAGGTGGGACAGGGGTGGAGACCCAGTACTTC. The encoded protein is CASSLGGTGVETQYF. V gene TRBV11-2 combines with J gene TRBJ2-5, with 10 bases that match TRBD1. Unmatched junction bases numbered 4, after V lost 1 base and J lost 5 bases. Germline V gives CDR1 SGHAT, CDR2 FQNNGV. This CDR3 has 15 amino acids.

On this clone itself: A read error may account for a junction end that differs from germline. The J gene is TRBJ1-6, the V gene TRBV7-9, with D possibly being TRBD1 (6 bases). In germline, CDR1 is SEHNR, CDR2 FQNEAQ (reference sequence). The CDR3 sequence is 17 residues long. The CDR3 is CASSFGWGGRDNSPLHF. CDR3 sequence (DNA): TGTGCCAGCAGCTTTGGGTGGGGGGGGCGAGATAACTCACCCCTCCACTTT.

This clone was counted once. The rearrangement uses TRBV30 and TRBJ1-1, with 10 bases matching TRBD1. There are 12 residues in the CDR3. The germline V gene has CDR1 GTSNPN and CDR2 SVGIG (reference sequence). V dropped 8 bases and J dropped 8; count of bases not matched to a gene: 8. The CDR3 DNA reads as TGTGCCAGTGACAGGGGGCTCATCGAAGCTTTCTTT. Translation gives CASDRGLIEAFF.

The chain is built from TRBV10-3 and TRBJ2-7; the D gene is possibly TRBD1 (6 bases). This CDR3 has 12 amino acids. V was shortened by 3 bases and J by 7 bases, with 10 bases between the two germline ends. Germline assignment: CDR1 ENHRY and CDR2 SYGVKD. CDR3 DNA: TGTGCCATCAGTGAAACAGGGCCAGAGCAGTACTTC. Amino acid sequence: CAISETGPEQYF.

The rearrangement links TRBV19 to TRBJ2-1; tentatively, D is TRBD1 (7 bases). With 4 bases removed from V and 6 bases from J, the gap between germline ends came to 16 bases. CDR3 length equals 15 residues. Looked up from germline, CDR1 is LNHDA and CDR2 is SQIVND (reference sequence). The CDR3 DNA is TGTGCCAGTAGTAAACCGCATCAGGGGGGCAATGAGCAGTTCTTC. Protein product: CASSKPHQGGNEQFF.

V and J are TRBV4-1 and TRBJ2-1; 9 bases are shared with TRBD2. The V gene end was trimmed by 1 base and the J gene end by 7 bases; junction bases not matched to a gene: 8. The CDR3 length is 16 residues. Germline V CDR1 and CDR2: MGHRA, YSYEKL. Here the CDR3 reads CASSQVGTSNLNEQFF. The CDR3, as DNA: TGCGCCAGCAGCCAAGTTGGGACTAGCAATCTGAATGAGCAGTTCTTC.

The count of this clone is one. The same CDR3 can be traced to other DNA sequences in this sample. CDR3 in amino acids: CASSMRGGSYNEQFF. In nucleotides, the CDR3 is TGTGCCAGTAGTATGAGGGGGGGATCCTACAATGAGCAGTTCTTC. The chain uses TRBV19 and TRBJ2-1, with a tentative D call TRBD2 (7 bases). The V end was cut by 3 bases, the J end by 1 base, with 10 bases between. The CDR3 has 15 residues. From germline, CDR1 is LNHDA and CDR2 SQIVND (reference sequence).

The V call is TRBV7-6, the J call TRBJ2-7, with a tentative D call TRBD2 (7 bases). Germline assignment: CDR1 SGHVS and CDR2 FNYEAQ. V lost 6 bases and J 6 bases, leaving 15 bases between the germline ends. The CDR3 has 13 amino acids. The CDR3 sequence is CASSIEGGSEQYF. The CDR3 DNA reads as TGTGCCAGCAGTATAGAGGGGGGGTCCGAGCAGTACTTC.

V gene TRBV5-8 combines with J gene TRBJ2-2; 7 nucleotides agree with TRBD1. The V gene end was trimmed by 0 bases and the J gene end by 0 bases; junction bases not matched to a gene: 5. The CDR3 covers 17 residues. CDR1 is SGHTS and CDR2 is YDEGEE in the germline V gene. For the CDR3, the DNA is TGTGCCAGCAGCTTGGCACGGGACAGTTCGAACACCGGGGAGCTGTTTTTT. Its translation: CASSLARDSSNTGELFF.

Within the sample, this clone is medium-sized (0.01 to 0.1%). The chain uses TRBV30 and TRBJ2-2; D is unclear. Germline assignment: CDR1 GTSNPN and CDR2 SVGIG (reference sequence). The CDR3 is 13 amino acids. The V and J ends lost 2 bases and 1 base respectively, with 5 bases between them. In DNA form, the CDR3 reads TGTGCCTGGAGTTTCATGAACACCGGGGAGCTGTTTTTT. It yields the protein CAWSFMNTGELFF.

V usage is TRBV7-3 and J usage is TRBJ2-1; 10 bases line up with TRBD2. This CDR3 is 16 amino acids long. Germline values: CDR1 SGHTA, CDR2 FQGTGA. With 5 bases clipped from V and 3 bases from J, the junction kept 7 bases outside the gene matches. This CDR3 reads CASSPYSGGYYNEQFF. The DNA of the CDR3 is TGTGCCAGCAGCCCTTATAGCGGGGGGTACTACAATGAGCAGTTCTTC.